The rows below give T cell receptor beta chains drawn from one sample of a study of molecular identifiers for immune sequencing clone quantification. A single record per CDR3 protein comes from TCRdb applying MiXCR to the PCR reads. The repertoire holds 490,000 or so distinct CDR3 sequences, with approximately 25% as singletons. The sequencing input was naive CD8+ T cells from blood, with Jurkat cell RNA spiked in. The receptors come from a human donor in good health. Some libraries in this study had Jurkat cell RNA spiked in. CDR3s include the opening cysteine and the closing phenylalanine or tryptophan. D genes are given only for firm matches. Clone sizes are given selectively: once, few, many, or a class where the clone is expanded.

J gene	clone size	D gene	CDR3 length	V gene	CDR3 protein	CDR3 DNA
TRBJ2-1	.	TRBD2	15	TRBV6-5	CASSPTSGNNDEQFF	TGTGCCAGCAGTCCGACTAGCGGGAATAACGATGAGCAGTTCTTC
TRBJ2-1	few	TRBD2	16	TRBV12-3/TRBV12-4	CASSRLAVSSYNEQFF	TGTGCCAGCAGTCGACTAGCGGTGAGCTCCTACAATGAGCAGTTCTTC
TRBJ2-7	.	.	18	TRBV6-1	CASSEALLGGPSSYEQYF	TGTGCCAGCAGTGAAGCGCTTCTAGGGGGGCCTTCCTCCTACGAGCAGTACTTC
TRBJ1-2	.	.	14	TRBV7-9	CASSFLRDPYGYTF	TGTGCCAGCAGCTTCTTGAGGGATCCCTATGGCTACACCTTC
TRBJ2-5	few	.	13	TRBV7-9	CASTQTVQETQYF	TGTGCCAGCACACAGACAGTCCAAGAGACCCAGTACTTC
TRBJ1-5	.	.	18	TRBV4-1	CASSQIFLPGASNQPQHF	TGCGCCAGCAGCCAAATTTTTCTCCCGGGGGCGAGCAATCAGCCCCAGCATTTT
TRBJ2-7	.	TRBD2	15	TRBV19	CASSIGSGSTYEQYF	TGTGCCAGTAGTATCGGTAGCGGGAGTACCTACGAGCAGTACTTC
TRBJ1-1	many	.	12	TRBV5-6	CASSEGWRGAFF	TGTGCCAGCAGCGAAGGTTGGAGGGGGGCTTTCTTT
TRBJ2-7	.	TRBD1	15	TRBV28	CASSTTGEMSYEQYF	TGTGCCAGCAGTACGACAGGGGAGATGTCCTACGAGCAGTACTTC
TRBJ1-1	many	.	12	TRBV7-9	CASSTSRPEAFF	TGTGCCAGCAGCACGTCACGCCCTGAAGCTTTCTTT
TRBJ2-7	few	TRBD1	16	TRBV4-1	CASSQDRQGVTYEQYF	TGCGCCAGCAGCCAAGATCGGCAGGGGGTAACCTACGAGCAGTACTTC
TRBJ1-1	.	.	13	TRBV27	CASSLSLATEAFF	TGTGCCAGCAGTTTATCCTTAGCCACTGAAGCTTTCTTT
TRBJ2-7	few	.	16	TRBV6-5	CASSQTPGLNSYEQYF	TGTGCCAGCAGTCAGACTCCGGGACTGAACTCCTACGAGCAGTACTTC
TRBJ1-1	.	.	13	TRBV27	CASSVRGGTEAFF	TGTGCCAGCAGTGTAAGGGGGGGCACTGAAGCTTTCTTT
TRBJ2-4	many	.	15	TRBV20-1	CSAFSGTVAKNIQYF	TGCAGTGCTTTCTCCGGGACCGTAGCCAAAAACATTCAGTACTTC
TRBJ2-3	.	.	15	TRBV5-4	CASSSAGSNTDTQYF	TGTGCCAGCAGCTCCGCGGGATCCAACACAGATACGCAGTATTTT
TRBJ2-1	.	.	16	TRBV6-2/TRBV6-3	CASSYGSYSYRDEQFF	TGTGCCAGCAGTTACGGGAGCTATTCCTATAGGGATGAGCAGTTCTTC
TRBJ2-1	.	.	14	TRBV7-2	CASSLGASYNEQFF	TGTGCCAGCAGCCTTGGGGCTAGCTACAATGAGCAGTTCTTC
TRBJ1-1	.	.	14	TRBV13	CASSARTAGFQAFF	TGTGCCAGCAGCGCCAGGACAGCAGGATTCCAAGCTTTCTTT
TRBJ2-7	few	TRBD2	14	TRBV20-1	CSGGIAGDPYEQYF	TGCAGTGGGGGAATAGCGGGAGATCCCTACGAGCAGTACTTC